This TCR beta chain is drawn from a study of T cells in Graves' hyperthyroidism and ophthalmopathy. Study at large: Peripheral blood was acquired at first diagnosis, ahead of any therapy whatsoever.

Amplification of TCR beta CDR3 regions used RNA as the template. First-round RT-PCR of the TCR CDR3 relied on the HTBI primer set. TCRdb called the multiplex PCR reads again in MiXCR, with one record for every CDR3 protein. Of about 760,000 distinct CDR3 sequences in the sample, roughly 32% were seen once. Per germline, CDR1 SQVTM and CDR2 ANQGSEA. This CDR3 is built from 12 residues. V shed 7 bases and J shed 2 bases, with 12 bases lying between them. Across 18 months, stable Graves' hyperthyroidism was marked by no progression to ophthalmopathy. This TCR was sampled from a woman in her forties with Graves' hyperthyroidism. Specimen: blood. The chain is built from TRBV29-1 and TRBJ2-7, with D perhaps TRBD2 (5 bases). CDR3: CSAGRETYEQYF. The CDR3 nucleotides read TGCAGCGCCGGCCGGGAAACCTACGAGCAGTACTTC.